This TCR beta chain was found in a study of control samples from healthy donors and cancer patients. TCRdb's table, derived via immunoSEQ multiplex PCR, lists solely in-frame clones and lacks some. The table includes over 150,000 clones, roughly 95% detected once. Germline V gives CDR1 MNHEY, CDR2 SVGAGI. This CDR3 region has 11 residues. V was trimmed by 8 bases and J by 4 bases, leaving 8 bases between them. The rearrangement uses TRBV6-5 and TRBJ1-2; tentative D call: TRBD1 (5 bases). The receptor was derived from a woman in her twenties or thirties in good health. Sequenced sample: blood. The CDR3: CASGDLYGYTF. As DNA, the CDR3 is TGTGCCAGCGGGGACCTCTATGGCTACACCTTC.